Following are 19 T cell receptor beta chains from one sample sequenced in a study. TCRdb called the RT-PCR reads again in MiXCR, with one record for every CDR3 protein. The profile shows about 680,000 distinct CDR3 sequences, 12% to 15% of them singletons. Sequencing was performed on memory CD4+ T cells from blood. These receptor sequences come from a female donor in good health, serving as a healthy control.

At least ten counts were recorded for this clonotype. The rearrangement joins TRBV20-1 to TRBJ1-2; D is unclear. Per germline, CDR1 DFQATT and CDR2 SNEGSKA (reference sequence). Trimming took 1 base from V and 2 from J, leaving 11 bases between them. This CDR3 is 14 amino acids long. CDR3 region: CSARGGHSNYGYTF. Here the CDR3 DNA reads TGCAGTGCTAGAGGCGGTCATTCAAACTATGGCTACACCTTC.

This clonotype was detected ten times or more. This rearrangement joins TRBV10-3 to TRBJ2-7; D gene ambiguous. Per the germline V gene, CDR1 is ENHRY and CDR2 is SYGVKD. Between the trimmed V and J ends, which lost 11 bases and 3 bases, there was a span of 11 bases. The CDR3 is 11 residues long. This chain's CDR3 is CASQRDYEQYF. The CDR3 DNA reads TGTGCCTCCCAAAGGGACTACGAGCAGTACTTC.

This clonotype was counted at least ten times. The chain has TRBV5-4 and TRBJ2-7; 11 bases are a match to TRBD1. The CDR3 runs to 15 residues. Germline CDR1 SGHNT, CDR2 YYREEE (reference sequence). The V segment lost 4 bases and the J segment 1 base; nucleotides outside the gene matches: 4. The CDR3 loop reads CASSVGTGGSYEQYF. The CDR3 DNA reads TGTGCCAGCAGCGTCGGGACAGGGGGTTCCTACGAGCAGTACTTC.

A note on this clonotype: A much more abundant neighbour one base away suggests this may be a read error. The chain uses TRBV7-2 and TRBJ2-7; TRBD2 matches at 7 bases. This CDR3 comprises 15 residues. CDR1 and CDR2 from the germline V gene are SGHTA and FQGNSA. The CDR3: CASCLARGGAYEQYF. DNA of the CDR3: TGTGCCAGCTGCTTAGCCCGCGGGGGAGCCTACGAGCAGTACTTC. Using reference TRBV7-2 and TRBJ2-7 for the parts outside the CDR3, the full variable domain is GAGVSQSPSNKVTEKGKDVELRCDPISGHTALYWYRQSLGQGLEFLIYFQGNSAPDKSGLPSDRFSAERTGGSVSTLTIQRTQQEDSAVYLCASCLARGGAYEQYFGPGTRLTVT.

This clonotype has a handful of counts. The CDR3 is CASSSIRDGYNEQFF. CDR3 DNA sequence: TGTGCCAGCAGCTCCATTAGGGATGGTTACAATGAGCAGTTCTTC. J is TRBJ2-1 and V is TRBV7-3; D unclear. Germline CDR1 is SGHTA and CDR2 is FQGTGA. The CDR3 runs to 15 residues. Trimming cost V 4 bases and J 4 bases, with 14 bases left between them.

This clonotype was detected a few times. The genes are TRBV5-1 and TRBJ2-5, with a tentative D call TRBD1 (8 bases). CDR1 and CDR2 (germline): SGHRS, YFSETQ. V dropped 0 bases and J dropped 0 bases, with 18 bases sitting between them. The CDR3 is 18 amino acids. The CDR3 loop is CASSLAKGQGGYQETQYF. The CDR3 DNA sequence: TGCGCCAGCAGCTTGGCCAAAGGACAGGGAGGGTACCAAGAGACCCAGTACTTC.

This chain connects TRBV2 to TRBJ1-6, with 9 bases that match TRBD1. Trimming at V came to 5 bases and at J to 10 bases, leaving 6 bases not matched to a gene. From germline, CDR1 is SNHLY and CDR2 FYNNEI. The CDR3 totals 14 residues. For the CDR3, the DNA is TGTGCCAGCAGTTGGGACAGGGCTGGATCACCCCTCCACTTT. Its protein is CASSWDRAGSPLHF.

This clonotype was detected only a few times. The V gene is TRBV7-9, the J gene TRBJ2-5, with 9 nucleotides matching TRBD1. The CDR3 loop spans 15 amino acids. Germline-derived CDR1 and CDR2 are SEHNR and FQNEAQ (reference sequence). V was pared by 5 bases and J by 3 bases, with 7 bases of the junction left unmatched. This CDR3 reads CASSPRTGAEETQYF. In nucleotides, the CDR3 is TGTGCCAGCAGCCCCCGGACAGGGGCGGAAGAGACCCAGTACTTC.

This clonotype was counted many times. The genes are TRBV29-1 and TRBJ1-6; no definite D call. The CDR3 consists of 13 residues. Trimming left V 6 bases short and J 3 bases short, with 9 bases between. Germline CDR1 SQVTM, CDR2 ANQGSEA. CDR3 nucleotide sequence: TGCAGCGTAAGAAGGGACTATAATTCACCCCTCCACTTT. Protein product: CSVRRDYNSPLHF.

This clonotype was counted many times. The rearrangement uses TRBV2 and TRBJ2-7, with 7 bases that match TRBD1. Germline values: CDR1 SNHLY, CDR2 FYNNEI. This CDR3 has 14 residues. V gave up 8 bases and J gave up 4 bases; unmatched junction bases: 11. CDR3 loop: CASEKGAGSYEQYF. The CDR3 DNA is TGTGCCAGCGAGAAGGGGGCTGGATCATACGAGCAGTACTTC.

The rearrangement uses TRBV5-5 and TRBJ1-1; tentatively, D is TRBD1 (5 bases). V was pared by 4 bases and J by 4 bases, with 11 bases between. The germline CDR1 and CDR2 sequences are SGHKS and YYEKEE (reference sequence). This CDR3 comprises 13 residues. The CDR3 nucleotides are TGTGCCAGCAGCCGGGACGGTTTCACTGAAGCTTTCTTT. The encoded protein is CASSRDGFTEAFF.

This clonotype has only a few counts. As DNA, the CDR3 is TGTGCCAGCTCACCCACAGGGCAGATGAACACTGAAGCTTTCTTT. Translated, it gives CASSPTGQMNTEAFF. The chain has TRBV18 and TRBJ1-1; a possible D gene is TRBD1 (6 bases). Germline V CDR1 and CDR2: KGHSH, LQKENI. CDR3 length equals 15 residues. Trimming shortened V by 3 bases and J by 0 bases, and 11 bases separated the two germline ends. Together with reference TRBV18 and TRBJ1-1, the CDR3 gives the full variable domain: NAGVMQNPRHLVRRRGQEARLRCSPMKGHSHVYWYRQLPEEGLKFMVYLQKENIIDESGMPKERFSAEFPKEGPSILRIQQVVRGDSAAYFCASSPTGQMNTEAFFGQGTRLTVV.

The CDR3 coding sequence is TGTGCCAGCTCACCGCTGGCAGGAGGTGAAGCTTTCTTT. Amino acid sequence: CASSPLAGGEAFF. The genes are TRBV18 and TRBJ1-1; the D is unclear. Trimming took off 3 bases at V and 7 bases at J, with 12 bases between the two ends. The CDR3 consists of 13 residues. Germline CDR1 reads KGHSH; CDR2 reads LQKENI.

This clonotype has just a few counts. This sequence joins TRBV5-1 and TRBJ1-2; D perhaps matches TRBD1 (6 bases). V was clipped by 3 bases and J by 0 bases, with 18 bases between them. Per germline, CDR1 SGHRS and CDR2 YFSETQ. CDR3 length equals 17 residues. The CDR3 here is CASSSTPQGPTNYGYTF. DNA for the CDR3: TGCGCCAGCAGCTCAACGCCACAGGGACCAACTAACTATGGCTACACCTTC. Drawing the rest from reference TRBV5-1 and TRBJ1-2, the complete variable domain is KAGVTQTPRYLIKTRGQQVTLSCSPISGHRSVSWYQQTPGQGLQFLFEYFSETQRNKGNFPGRFSGRQFSNSRSEMNVSTLELGDSALYLCASSSTPQGPTNYGYTFGSGTRLTVV.

This clonotype occurred a few times. The chain couples TRBV7-8 to TRBJ2-1; 13 bases map to TRBD2. Germline V gene lookup returns CDR1 SGHVS and CDR2 FQNEAQ. The CDR3 is 13 residues long. Trimming removed 7 bases from V and 9 bases from J; junction bases left unmatched: 3. CDR3 loop: CASTRLAGGEQFF. The DNA for the CDR3 is TGTGCCAGCACCCGACTAGCGGGAGGTGAGCAGTTCTTC.

This clonotype was observed many times. The chain links TRBV5-1 to TRBJ2-7; 12 bases agree with TRBD2. With V trimmed by 4 bases and J by 0 bases, 8 bases remained unmatched. Germline V lookup: CDR1 SGHRS, CDR2 YFSETQ. This CDR3 is 17 amino acids long. CDR3 sequence: CASSARTSGVSSYEQYF. In DNA, the CDR3 is TGCGCCAGCAGCGCCAGGACTAGCGGGGTCAGCTCCTACGAGCAGTACTTC.

V gene TRBV3-2 combines with J gene TRBJ2-4; the DNA was not compared with TRBD2, the D call given in the table. TRBV3-2 has pseudogene status. This CDR3 has 15 residues. Written as DNA, the CDR3 is TGTGCCAGGATCGAGATAATTAGCGGCCTAAACATTCAGTACTTC. This codes for CARIEIISGLNIQYF.

The genes are TRBV28 and TRBJ1-5; D gene ambiguous. The germline V gene encodes CDR1 MDHEN and CDR2 SYDVKM. CDR3 length: 13 residues. V was pared by 6 bases and J by 3 bases, with 9 bases between. Here the CDR3 reads CASREENNQPQHF. CDR3 DNA: TGTGCCAGCAGAGAGGAGAACAATCAGCCCCAGCATTTT.

This chain connects TRBV6-2 or TRBV6-3 to TRBJ2-7; possibly TRBD2 for D (5 bases). CDR1 is MNHEY, CDR2 SVGEGT, per germline. V lost 5 bases and J lost 2, with 22 bases in between. The CDR3 is 17 residues long. The CDR3 DNA reads as TGTGCCAGCAGTAAACTACAGTCCAGACCGGGAACCTACGAGCAGTACTTC. Protein sequence: CASSKLQSRPGTYEQYF.